This T cell receptor beta chain was obtained from a study of cytomegalovirus exposure and HLA in healthy donors. Study-wide points: Usually a TCR sequence was rare, but some public TCRs were found in many donors. The study dropped some indistinguishable V segments, TRBV6-2 and TRBV6-3 among them.

As regards this clone: Its antigen is currently unknown.

Healthy bone marrow donors made up the cohort. The primer mix had 60 Vbeta and 13 Jbeta primers. The repertoire was sequenced with immunoSEQ multiplex PCR; TCRdb's copy has only in-frame clones and lacks some. The table records over 30,000 clones, around two thirds of them present only once. The CDR3 is 13 residues long. V gave up 5 bases and J gave up 4 bases, with 13 bases separating them. Germline V gene sequence: CDR1 SQVTM, CDR2 ANQGSEA. The TCR sequence derives from a man aged 45 to 65 in good health and CMV-seropositive. The J gene is TRBJ2-3, the V gene TRBV29-1; D is possibly TRBD2 (6 bases). Source material: PBMCs. Here the CDR3 reads CSVRVRRADTQYF. The DNA of the CDR3 is TGCAGCGTTAGGGTCAGGAGGGCAGATACGCAGTATTTT.